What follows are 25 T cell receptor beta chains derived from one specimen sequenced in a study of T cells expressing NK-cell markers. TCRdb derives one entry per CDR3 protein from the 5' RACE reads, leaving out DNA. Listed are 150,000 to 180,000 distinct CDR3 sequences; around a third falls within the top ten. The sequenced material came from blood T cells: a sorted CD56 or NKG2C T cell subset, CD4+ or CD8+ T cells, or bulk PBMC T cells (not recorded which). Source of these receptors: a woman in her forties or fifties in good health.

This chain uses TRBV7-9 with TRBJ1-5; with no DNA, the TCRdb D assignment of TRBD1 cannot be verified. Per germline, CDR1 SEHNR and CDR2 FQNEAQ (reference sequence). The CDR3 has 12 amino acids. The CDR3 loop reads CASSAGDQPQHF.

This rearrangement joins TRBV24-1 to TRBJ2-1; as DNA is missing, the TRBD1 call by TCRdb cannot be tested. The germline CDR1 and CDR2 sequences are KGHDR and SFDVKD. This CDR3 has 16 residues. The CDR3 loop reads CATSDHDRGGHNEQFF.

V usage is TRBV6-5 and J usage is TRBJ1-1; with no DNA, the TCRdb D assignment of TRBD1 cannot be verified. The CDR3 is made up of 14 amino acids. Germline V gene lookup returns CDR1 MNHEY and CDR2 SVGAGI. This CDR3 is CASSPAYRDTEAFF.

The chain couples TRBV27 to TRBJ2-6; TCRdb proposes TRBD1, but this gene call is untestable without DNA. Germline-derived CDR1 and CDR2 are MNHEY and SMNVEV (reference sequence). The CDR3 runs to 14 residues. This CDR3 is CASSPLSGANVLTF. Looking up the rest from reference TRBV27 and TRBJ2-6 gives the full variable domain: EAQVTQNPRYLITVTGKKLTVTCSQNMNHEYMSWYRQDPGLGLRQIYYSMNVEVTDKGDVPEGYKVSRKEKRNFPLILESPSPNQTSLYFCASSPLSGANVLTFGAGSRLTVL.

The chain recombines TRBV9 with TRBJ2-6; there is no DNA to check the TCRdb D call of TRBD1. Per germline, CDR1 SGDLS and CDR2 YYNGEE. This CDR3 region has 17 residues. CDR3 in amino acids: CASSARVQASGANVLTF.

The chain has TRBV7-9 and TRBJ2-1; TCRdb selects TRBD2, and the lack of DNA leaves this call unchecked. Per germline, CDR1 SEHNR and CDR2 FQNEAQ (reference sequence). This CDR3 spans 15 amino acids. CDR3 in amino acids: CASSLASPSSGEQFF.

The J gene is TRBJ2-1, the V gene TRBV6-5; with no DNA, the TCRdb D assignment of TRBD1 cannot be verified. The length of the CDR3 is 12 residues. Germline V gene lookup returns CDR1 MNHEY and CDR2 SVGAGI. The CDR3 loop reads CASSPGGSEQFF.

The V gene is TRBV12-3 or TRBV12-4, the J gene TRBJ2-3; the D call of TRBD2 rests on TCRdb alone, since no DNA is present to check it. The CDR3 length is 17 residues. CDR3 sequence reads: CASSLTPSGGRGDTQYF.

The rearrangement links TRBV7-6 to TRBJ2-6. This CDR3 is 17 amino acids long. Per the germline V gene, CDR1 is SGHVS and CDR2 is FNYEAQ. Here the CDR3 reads CASSLAVRVGGANVLTF.

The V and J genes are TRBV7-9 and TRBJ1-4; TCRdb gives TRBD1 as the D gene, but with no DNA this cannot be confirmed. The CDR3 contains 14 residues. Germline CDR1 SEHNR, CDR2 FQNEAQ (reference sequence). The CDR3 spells CASSPTGVHEKLFF.

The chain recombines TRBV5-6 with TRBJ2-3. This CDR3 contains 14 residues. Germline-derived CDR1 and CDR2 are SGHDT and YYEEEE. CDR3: CASSLRTPNRSQYF.

This chain's CDR3 is CAISESTAEGSFQETQYF. The chain combines TRBV10-3 with TRBJ2-5; TCRdb names TRBD2, which stays unverified in the absence of DNA. Germline CDR1 reads ENHRY; CDR2 reads SYGVKD. The CDR3 has 18 residues.

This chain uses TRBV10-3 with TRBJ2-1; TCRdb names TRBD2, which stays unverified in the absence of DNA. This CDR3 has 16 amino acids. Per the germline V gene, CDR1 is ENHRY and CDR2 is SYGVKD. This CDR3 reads CAISDSADPSYNEQFF.

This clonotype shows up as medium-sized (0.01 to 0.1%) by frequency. The CDR3 protein is CAISESRPYNEQFF. The chain combines TRBV10-3 with TRBJ2-1. The CDR3 has 14 amino acids. The germline V gene encodes CDR1 ENHRY and CDR2 SYGVKD.

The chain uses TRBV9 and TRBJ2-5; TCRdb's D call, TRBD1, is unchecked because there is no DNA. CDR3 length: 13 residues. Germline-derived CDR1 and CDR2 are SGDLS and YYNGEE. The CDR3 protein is CASSVGTQETQYF. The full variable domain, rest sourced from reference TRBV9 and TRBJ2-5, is DSGVTQTPKHLITATGQRVTLRCSPRSGDLSVYWYQQSLDQGLQFLIQYYNGEERAKGNILERFSAQQFPDLHSELNLSSLELGDSALYFCASSVGTQETQYFGPGTRLLVL.

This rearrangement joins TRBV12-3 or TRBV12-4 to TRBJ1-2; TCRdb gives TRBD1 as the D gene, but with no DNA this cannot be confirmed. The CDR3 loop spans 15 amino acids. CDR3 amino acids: CATTSWDRAGNGYTF.

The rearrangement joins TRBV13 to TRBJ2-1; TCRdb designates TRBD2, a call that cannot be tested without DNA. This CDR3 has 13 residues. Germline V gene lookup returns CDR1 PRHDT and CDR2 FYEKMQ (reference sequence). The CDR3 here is CASRLAIYNEQFF.

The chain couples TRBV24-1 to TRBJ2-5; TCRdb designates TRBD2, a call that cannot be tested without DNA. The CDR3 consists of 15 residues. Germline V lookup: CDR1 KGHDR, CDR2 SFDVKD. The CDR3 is CATSDPLAGLETQYF.

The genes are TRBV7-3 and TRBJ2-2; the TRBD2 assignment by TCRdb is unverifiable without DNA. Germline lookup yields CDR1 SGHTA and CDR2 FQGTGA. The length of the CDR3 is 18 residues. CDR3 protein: CASSLSVPGAGDTGELFF.

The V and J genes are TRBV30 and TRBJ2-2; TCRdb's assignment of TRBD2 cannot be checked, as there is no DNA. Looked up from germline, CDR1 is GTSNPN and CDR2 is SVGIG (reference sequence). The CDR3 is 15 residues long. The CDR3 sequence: CAWSKAGANTGELFF.

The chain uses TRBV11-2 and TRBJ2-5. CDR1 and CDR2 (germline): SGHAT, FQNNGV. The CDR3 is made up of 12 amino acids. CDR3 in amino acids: CASRSYGETQYF.

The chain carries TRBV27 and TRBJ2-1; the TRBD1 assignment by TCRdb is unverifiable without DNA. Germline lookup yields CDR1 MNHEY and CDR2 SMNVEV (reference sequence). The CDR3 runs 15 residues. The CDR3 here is CASSQEATWNNEQFF.

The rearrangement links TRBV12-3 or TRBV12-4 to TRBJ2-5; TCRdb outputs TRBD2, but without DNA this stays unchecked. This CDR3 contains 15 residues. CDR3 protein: CASREAGVGQETQYF.

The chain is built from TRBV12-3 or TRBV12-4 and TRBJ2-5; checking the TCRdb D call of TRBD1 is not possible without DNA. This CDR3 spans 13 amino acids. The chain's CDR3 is CASTADRGRLKYF.

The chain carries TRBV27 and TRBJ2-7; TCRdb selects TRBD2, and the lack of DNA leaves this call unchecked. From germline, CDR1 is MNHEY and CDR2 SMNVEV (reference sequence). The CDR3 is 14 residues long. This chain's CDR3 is CASTVSGRNYEQYF.